This TCR beta chain was recorded in a study of cytomegalovirus exposure and HLA in healthy donors. Whole-study results and caveats: CMV antigen specificity was confirmed in vitro for a few CMV-associated chains. An analysis was carried out at a later point. It showed that HLA-associated TCR beta chains were more clonally expanded than equally common non-associated chains. Donors were assumed by presence/absence analyses to have roughly uniform sequencing depth. Rates of TCR association differed by HLA locus in a later analysis, with DRB1 highest and HLA-C lowest.

Researchers ran the PCR with 60 Vbeta and 13 Jbeta primers. Only in-frame clones appear in the TCRdb table, and some are missing; sequencing was by immunoSEQ multiplex PCR. The sample data list over 60,000 clones. Of note for this clone: Antigen unknown.

Sample: PBMCs. This receptor was identified in a female donor in good health and CMV-seropositive.

The CDR3 nucleotides are TGCGCCAGCGGGCCCCTCCCTTCTGGAAACACCATATATTTT. Its translation is CASGPLPSGNTIYF. This chain connects TRBV5-1 to TRBJ1-3; D remains ambiguous. V shed 7 bases and J shed 1 base, with 12 bases lying between them. The germline V gene has CDR1 SGHRS and CDR2 YFSETQ. The CDR3 loop spans 14 amino acids.